A selection of T cell receptor beta chains follows, all from one sample in a study of CD8 T cells in Susac syndrome. TCRdb processed the immunoSEQ multiplex PCR reads anew with MiXCR; each CDR3 protein has one entry. Here the sample spans 250,000 to 300,000 distinct CDR3 sequences, around 84% being singletons. Sequencing was carried out using CD8+ T cells from PBMCs. The receptor source for this set is a human donor with multiple sclerosis. Both conserved end residues are part of each CDR3. A D gene is named only where the DNA matches it firmly. Rows give clone size only sometimes, using once, few, many, or a class for an expanded clone.

D gene,clone size,V gene,J gene,CDR3 DNA,CDR3 protein
NA,NA,TRBV7-9,TRBJ2-3,TGTGCCAGCAGCAAACGGGATACAGATACGCAGTATTTT,CASSKRDTDTQYF
NA,NA,TRBV12-3/TRBV12-4,TRBJ1-1,TGTGCCAGCAGTCTATCCTGGAGGGAGATGACTGAAGCTTTCTTT,CASSLSWREMTEAFF
TRBD2,once,TRBV2,TRBJ2-7,TGTGCCAACCAAGAAGGGACTAGCGGGAATCGCGAGCAGTACTTC,CANQEGTSGNREQYF
NA,NA,TRBV5-5,TRBJ1-1,TGTGCCAGCAGCTTCGAAAGCCGAAGTATTGAAGCTTTCTTT,CASSFESRSIEAFF
TRBD1,NA,TRBV5-1,TRBJ2-6,TGCGCCAGCAGCCCTTTCGGGGACAGGAGACCTCTTGGTGGCAACGTCCTGACTTTC,CASSPFGDRRPLGGNVLTF
NA,NA,TRBV15,TRBJ2-7,TGTGCCACCAGCAGAGGGGGTCCCGAGCAGTACTTC,CATSRGGPEQYF
TRBD2,NA,TRBV27,TRBJ2-1,TGTGCCAGCAGTTTACTAGCGGGAGCGTTGTACAATGAGCAGTTCTTC,CASSLLAGALYNEQFF
TRBD2,NA,TRBV27,TRBJ2-7,TGTGCCAGCAGTTTACTAGCGGGAGGAAACTACGAGCAGTACTTC,CASSLLAGGNYEQYF
TRBD1,NA,TRBV28,TRBJ2-7,TGTGCCAGCAGCCTGACAGGGGGATCCTACGAGCAGTACTTC,CASSLTGGSYEQYF
TRBD2,NA,TRBV20-1,TRBJ2-1,TGCAGTGCCCCCGGGGCTAGCGGGAGAAGGAGTGAGCAGTTCTTC,CSAPGASGRRSEQFF
NA,once,TRBV12-3/TRBV12-4,TRBJ1-2,TGTGCCAGCACCGATAGGAGCAATGGCTACACCTTC,CASTDRSNGYTF
NA,NA,TRBV5-1,TRBJ2-4,TGCGCCAGCAGCTTCATGGAACCGACCCAAGCCAAAAACATTCAGTACTTC,CASSFMEPTQAKNIQYF
NA,NA,TRBV9,TRBJ2-2,TGTGCCAGCAGCGTAGATGGGGCCGGGGAGCTGCTTTTT,CASSVDGAGELLF